These T cell receptor beta chains were read from a single sample in a study of shared clonotypes between healthy human individuals. Some clones are missing from TCRdb's copy, which holds only in-frame ones; the method was immunoSEQ multiplex PCR. The sample records millions of clones, 95% being singletons. Sequenced sample: naive CD4+ T cells sorted from blood. Receptors were obtained from a young man in good health. CDR3s include the opening cysteine and the closing phenylalanine or tryptophan. Fields, in order: J gene, V gene, CDR3 protein.

>TRBJ2-7|TRBV6-5
CASRFGSSYEQYF
>TRBJ1-3|TRBV25-1
CASSVGIISSGNTIYF
>TRBJ2-7|TRBV6-1
CASSTGPPVEQYF
>TRBJ1-3|TRBV28
CASSWTDSGNTIYF
>TRBJ1-2|TRBV5-8
CASSATGGIYGYTF
>TRBJ1-4|TRBV4-1
CASSQVENRGREKLFF
>TRBJ2-7|TRBV2
CASSPGQSYEQYF
>TRBJ2-3|TRBV6-6
CASSFLRVEGTDTQYF
>TRBJ2-1|TRBV4-3
CASSQPTSGRANEQFF
>TRBJ2-2|TRBV5-1
CASSRPLQGVNTGELFF
>TRBJ2-7|TRBV19
CASSNSGARRHEQYF
>TRBJ2-7|TRBV30
CAWSRAGGPTYEQYF
>TRBJ2-7|TRBV7-9
CASSQYSGPSSYEQYF
>TRBJ2-7|TRBV7-6
CASSAGTGGTYEQYF
>TRBJ1-3|TRBV30
CACGTGGRGNTIYF
>TRBJ2-1|TRBV4-1
CASSQDDRGGTYNEQFF
>TRBJ2-2|TRBV2
CATEGRANTGELFF
>TRBJ2-7|TRBV6-9
CASSYTLREIYEQYF